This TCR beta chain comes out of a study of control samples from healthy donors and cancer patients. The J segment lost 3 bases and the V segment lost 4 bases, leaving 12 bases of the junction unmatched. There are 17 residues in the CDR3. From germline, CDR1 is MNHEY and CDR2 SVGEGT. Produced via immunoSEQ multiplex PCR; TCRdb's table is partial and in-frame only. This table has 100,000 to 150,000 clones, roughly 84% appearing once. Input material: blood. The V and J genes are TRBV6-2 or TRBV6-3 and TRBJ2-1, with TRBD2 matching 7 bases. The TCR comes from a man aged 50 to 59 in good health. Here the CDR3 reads CASSLVKTGTIYNEQFF. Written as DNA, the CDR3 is TGTGCCAGCAGTTTGGTCAAAACCGGGACTATCTACAATGAGCAGTTCTTC.